The rows below give T cell receptor beta chains drawn from one sample of a study of blood T cells in healthy people across ages. Using its own MiXCR run on the 5' RACE reads, TCRdb lists one record per CDR3 protein. The sample contains under 800,000 distinct CDR3 sequences, 40% to 45% of which appear only once. The sequenced sample was blood. Receptor source: a woman aged 55-69 years in good health. CDR3s include the opening cysteine and the closing phenylalanine or tryptophan. A D gene is named only where the DNA matches it firmly. Clone sizes are given selectively: once, few, many, or a class where the clone is expanded.

DNA: TGTGCCAGCAGTCCAGGGTCTTCTTATGGCTACACCTTC; CDR3: CASSPGSSYGYTF; D: -; size: -; J: TRBJ1-2; V: TRBV7-2
DNA: TGCAGCGTTGAAGGGGTTGGGAAAGGGTACGAGCAGTACTTC; CDR3: CSVEGVGKGYEQYF; D: -; size: many; J: TRBJ2-7; V: TRBV29-1
DNA: TGCGCCAGCAGCCAAGTCTATACGCAGTATTTT; CDR3: CASSQVYTQYF; D: -; size: -; J: TRBJ2-3; V: TRBV4-1
DNA: TGTGCCAGCAGAAGAAGAGGACTCTCAGGAGAGACCCAGTACTTC; CDR3: CASRRRGLSGETQYF; D: -; size: -; J: TRBJ2-5; V: TRBV6-5
DNA: TGTGCCAGCAGCGTGAAAGCCACAGATACGCAGTATTTT; CDR3: CASSVKATDTQYF; D: -; size: -; J: TRBJ2-3; V: TRBV9
DNA: TGCAGCGCCACCCACCGCGGGACGTACACCGGGGAGCTGTTTTTT; CDR3: CSATHRGTYTGELFF; D: -; size: few; J: TRBJ2-2; V: TRBV29-1
DNA: TGTGCCAGCAGCGTTAGCGGGTCGTTGAATGAGCAGTTCTTC; CDR3: CASSVSGSLNEQFF; D: TRBD2; size: -; J: TRBJ2-1; V: TRBV9
DNA: TGTGCCAGCAGCCAACATTTAGGGGCTAGCGGGGTGGAGACCCAGTACTTC; CDR3: CASSQHLGASGVETQYF; D: TRBD2; size: -; J: TRBJ2-5; V: TRBV3-1
DNA: TGTGCCAGCAGCCAAGGGTCCTCCGGGACAGGGGCGGGAGAGCAGTACTTC; CDR3: CASSQGSSGTGAGEQYF; D: TRBD1; size: few; J: TRBJ2-7; V: TRBV4-2
DNA: TGCGCCAGCAGCCAAGAACAGGGGTGGAATGAGCAGTTCTTC; CDR3: CASSQEQGWNEQFF; D: TRBD1; size: -; J: TRBJ2-1; V: TRBV4-3
DNA: TGTGCCAGCAGTGAATGGGTTGGGCTAGAGTCGTGCGAGCAGTACTTC; CDR3: CASSEWVGLESCEQYF; D: -; size: -; J: TRBJ2-7; V: TRBV2
DNA: TGTCACCCCGGAGGGGGAGAGGAGACCCAGTACTTC; CDR3: CHPGGGEETQYF; D: -; size: many; J: TRBJ2-5; V: TRBV20-1
DNA: TGTGCCAGCAGCTTAGCACTAGCGGGGGGATGGAATCCCGGGGAGGTGTTTTTT; CDR3: CASSLALAGGWNPGEVFF; D: TRBD2; size: -; J: TRBJ2-2; V: TRBV7-2
DNA: TGTGCCAGCAGTGGTATTCGTCAGCCCCAGCATTTT; CDR3: CASSGIRQPQHF; D: -; size: -; J: TRBJ1-5; V: TRBV6-4
DNA: TGTGCCATCAGTGAGTCGCTCCAGGGGGCCGGGGAGCTGTTTTTT; CDR3: CAISESLQGAGELFF; D: TRBD1; size: few; J: TRBJ2-2; V: TRBV10-3
DNA: TGCGCCAGCAGCTTATTTGATGAGCAGTACTTC; CDR3: CASSLFDEQYF; D: -; size: few; J: TRBJ2-5; V: TRBV5-1
DNA: TGTGCCAGCAGCTCCGGTTGGAGGAATGAGCAGTTCTTC; CDR3: CASSSGWRNEQFF; D: -; size: few; J: TRBJ2-1; V: TRBV9
DNA: TGTGCCAGCAGACAGGTATTGGCGGGACTGCAGTACTTC; CDR3: CASRQVLAGLQYF; D: -; size: -; J: TRBJ2-5; V: TRBV6-2/TRBV6-3
DNA: TGTGCCAGCAGCTTCAGGGATGAGCAGTTCTTC; CDR3: CASSFRDEQFF; D: -; size: once; J: TRBJ2-1; V: TRBV6-2/TRBV6-3
DNA: TGCAGTGCTACGCCACTAGCGACTAACTCCTACGAGCAGTACTTC; CDR3: CSATPLATNSYEQYF; D: TRBD2; size: -; J: TRBJ2-7; V: TRBV20-1
DNA: TGCAGTGCTAGAGTCGGACAGGGGTCCTACGAGCAGTACTTC; CDR3: CSARVGQGSYEQYF; D: TRBD1; size: few; J: TRBJ2-7; V: TRBV20-1
DNA: TGTGCCAGCAGCTTAGTTGGTGCGACAACCTACAATGAGCAGTACTTC; CDR3: CASSLVGATTYNEQYF; D: -; size: -; J: TRBJ2-5; V: TRBV7-2
DNA: TGTGCCAGCAGTTTACGGAGCGGGTCGAAGTACTTC; CDR3: CASSLRSGSKYF; D: -; size: -; J: TRBJ2-7; V: TRBV28
DNA: TGCAGTGCAGCGCCGGGTCAGAGCTCCTACGAGCAGTACTTC; CDR3: CSAAPGQSSYEQYF; D: -; size: few; J: TRBJ2-7; V: TRBV20-1
DNA: TGCGCCAGCAGCCAAGATCACGGGAGCTCTGGAAACACCATATATTTT; CDR3: CASSQDHGSSGNTIYF; D: -; size: -; J: TRBJ1-3; V: TRBV4-3
DNA: TGTGCCAGCAGCTTATTCGGGCCCCTAGGCGACACCGGGGAGCTGTTTTTT; CDR3: CASSLFGPLGDTGELFF; D: -; size: -; J: TRBJ2-2; V: TRBV7-8
DNA: TGCAGTGCCCCAACTCTAGCGGGAAAGACAGATACGCAGTATTTT; CDR3: CSAPTLAGKTDTQYF; D: TRBD2; size: few; J: TRBJ2-3; V: TRBV20-1
DNA: TGTGCCAGCAGTCGATACGGGCCAGGGGAGACCCAGTACTTC; CDR3: CASSRYGPGETQYF; D: -; size: many; J: TRBJ2-5; V: TRBV6-2/TRBV6-3
DNA: TGCAGTGCTAGAGAAGCCAGGGGGCACACTGAAGCTTTCTTT; CDR3: CSAREARGHTEAFF; D: TRBD1; size: -; J: TRBJ1-1; V: TRBV20-1
DNA: TGCAGCGTCAGGGGGGCAGGGGAGCAGTACTTC; CDR3: CSVRGAGEQYF; D: -; size: -; J: TRBJ2-7; V: TRBV29-1
DNA: TGTGCCAGCAGCCAGGAGAGCCACACTAGCGGGGGGATCCCTGAGCAGTTCTTC; CDR3: CASSQESHTSGGIPEQFF; D: TRBD2; size: many; J: TRBJ2-1; V: TRBV4-2
DNA: TGTGCCAGCAGTTTACCTCCTAGCGGGGGGGCGACAGATACGCAGTATTTT; CDR3: CASSLPPSGGATDTQYF; D: TRBD2; size: few; J: TRBJ2-3; V: TRBV12-3/TRBV12-4
DNA: TGTGCCAGCAGCCCCCACGTCGTATTGAACACTGAAGCTTTCTTT; CDR3: CASSPHVVLNTEAFF; D: -; size: -; J: TRBJ1-1; V: TRBV5-5
DNA: TGTGCCAGCAGCGCGACTAGCGAGATTCGGTGGGATACGCAGTATTTT; CDR3: CASSATSEIRWDTQYF; D: TRBD2; size: -; J: TRBJ2-3; V: TRBV7-2
DNA: TGTGCCAGCAGTTCCGTCAGGGGCGGTAATGAAAAACTGTTTTTT; CDR3: CASSSVRGGNEKLFF; D: -; size: -; J: TRBJ1-4; V: TRBV28
DNA: TGTGCCAGCAGCCCCCCTAGGCAGGGGGGTGTCTACGAGCAGTACTTC; CDR3: CASSPPRQGGVYEQYF; D: -; size: -; J: TRBJ2-7; V: TRBV14
DNA: TGTGCCAGCAGTGAAAATTTCGAGGACGAGCAGTTCTTC; CDR3: CASSENFEDEQFF; D: -; size: -; J: TRBJ2-1; V: TRBV2
DNA: TGTGCCAGCAGCCAAGCGACAGGGCAGAACACTGAAGCTTTCTTT; CDR3: CASSQATGQNTEAFF; D: TRBD1; size: -; J: TRBJ1-1; V: TRBV4-2
DNA: TGTGCCAGCAGCTTAGTTTGGAATATTGGGGAGAATGAGCAGTACTTC; CDR3: CASSLVWNIGENEQYF; D: -; size: -; J: TRBJ2-5; V: TRBV7-2
DNA: TGTGCCAGCAGCCAAGCAATGGGATGGGTATACGAGCAGTACTTC; CDR3: CASSQAMGWVYEQYF; D: -; size: once; J: TRBJ2-7; V: TRBV3-1
DNA: TGCAGCGTTGATCAGGGACACGGGGAGCTGTTTTTT; CDR3: CSVDQGHGELFF; D: -; size: -; J: TRBJ2-2; V: TRBV29-1
DNA: TGTGCCAGCAGCTTAGCGGTGACAGCCAACGAAGCTTTCTTT; CDR3: CASSLAVTANEAFF; D: -; size: -; J: TRBJ1-1; V: TRBV7-9
DNA: TGTGCCAGCAGCCAAGATAGACACACAGATACGCAGTATTTT; CDR3: CASSQDRHTDTQYF; D: -; size: -; J: TRBJ2-3; V: TRBV3-1
DNA: TGTGCCACCAGTGCCAATACAGGGAATGAGCAGTTCTTC; CDR3: CATSANTGNEQFF; D: -; size: -; J: TRBJ2-1; V: TRBV24-1
DNA: TGCAGTGCTAGAGATGTGCTAGCGGGAGTAGGAGAGACCCAGTACTTC; CDR3: CSARDVLAGVGETQYF; D: TRBD2; size: -; J: TRBJ2-5; V: TRBV20-1
DNA: TGTGCCATCAGTGAAGTCAGGATAAGTAATTTACAGTTCTTC; CDR3: CAISEVRISNLQFF; D: -; size: -; J: TRBJ2-1; V: TRBV10-3
DNA: TGTGCCAGCAGCCCGCATGCTCTAGCGGGAGGGTCCCAGTACTTC; CDR3: CASSPHALAGGSQYF; D: TRBD2; size: many; J: TRBJ2-5; V: TRBV4-2
DNA: TGCAGTGCTAGTACACAGGGCGTAAACACTGAAGCTTTCTTT; CDR3: CSASTQGVNTEAFF; D: -; size: -; J: TRBJ1-1; V: TRBV20-1
DNA: TGCAGTGCTAGGGGGACGGGGGGAAAGGTAGAGACAGATACGCAGTATTTT; CDR3: CSARGTGGKVETDTQYF; D: TRBD2; size: few; J: TRBJ2-3; V: TRBV20-1
DNA: TGTGCCAGCAGCCAAGGACAGGGGTCGAACACTGAAGCTTTCTTT; CDR3: CASSQGQGSNTEAFF; D: TRBD1; size: -; J: TRBJ1-1; V: TRBV7-2
DNA: TGTGCCAGCAGTTTCCGGGACAGGGCAAAAGAGACCCAGTACTTC; CDR3: CASSFRDRAKETQYF; D: TRBD1; size: few; J: TRBJ2-5; V: TRBV6-2/TRBV6-3
DNA: TGTGCCAGCAGTATAGCGGGAGGAGGAGTGAATACGCAGTATTTT; CDR3: CASSIAGGGVNTQYF; D: TRBD2; size: -; J: TRBJ2-3; V: TRBV6-2/TRBV6-3
DNA: TGTGCCAGCAGTTACTCGGCTGGGCTAGCGGGAGGCCGAGAGCAGTTCTTC; CDR3: CASSYSAGLAGGREQFF; D: TRBD2; size: few; J: TRBJ2-1; V: TRBV6-2/TRBV6-3
DNA: TGTGCCAGCAGCGTACTTCCGGGAGGGCCTGAGGATGAGCAGTTCTTC; CDR3: CASSVLPGGPEDEQFF; D: TRBD2; size: -; J: TRBJ2-1; V: TRBV9
DNA: TGTGCCAGCAGTTCCCCGGACACGCGGGGGGCAGAGACCCAGTACTTC; CDR3: CASSSPDTRGAETQYF; D: TRBD2; size: -; J: TRBJ2-5; V: TRBV6-2/TRBV6-3
DNA: TGTGCCAGCTCACCACCGAGTCGCACTGGGGCCAACGTCCTGACTTTC; CDR3: CASSPPSRTGANVLTF; D: -; size: few; J: TRBJ2-6; V: TRBV18
DNA: TGTGCCATCAGTGAGGGCGCTAGCGGTTTATACAATGAGCAGTACTTC; CDR3: CAISEGASGLYNEQYF; D: TRBD2; size: -; J: TRBJ2-7; V: TRBV10-3
DNA: TGTGCCAGCAGTGCCCGCCCGGGGAAGAACGAAAAACTGTTTTTT; CDR3: CASSARPGKNEKLFF; D: -; size: -; J: TRBJ1-4; V: TRBV6-2/TRBV6-3
DNA: TGTGCCAGCAGTTACGGGGAGGCTCAGCCCCAGCATTTT; CDR3: CASSYGEAQPQHF; D: -; size: few; J: TRBJ1-5; V: TRBV6-2/TRBV6-3